Sequencing of this TCR beta chain was carried out in a study of blood T cell repertoires in COVID-19. In the study overall: The United States, Italy and Spain supplied acute and convalescent COVID-19 samples. Sources were T cells, B-cell-depleted T cells, or PBMCs; the material itself was cDNA or gDNA.

CDR3 size: 13 residues. CDR1 and CDR2 (germline): MNHEY, SVGAGI. Trimming cost V 6 bases and J 3 bases, with 11 bases left between them. Methods used by the authors: Nucleated cell counts were estimated from reference gene primer amplification. TCRdb keeps only in-frame clones here, not all; method: immunoSEQ multiplex PCR. The V and J calls and the clone size are those of that table, but D and trimming were determined from the DNA. The sample shows some 200,000 clones, 60% to 85% of them seen only once. Sequencing used peripheral blood. The chain carries TRBV6-5 and TRBJ1-1; tentatively, D is TRBD1 (5 bases). This clonotype was obtained from a woman in her 70s with acute or convalescent COVID-19. CDR3 sequence: CASSLRGDTEAFF. CDR3 DNA: TGTGCCAGCAGCCTACGGGGGGACACTGAAGCTTTCTTT.